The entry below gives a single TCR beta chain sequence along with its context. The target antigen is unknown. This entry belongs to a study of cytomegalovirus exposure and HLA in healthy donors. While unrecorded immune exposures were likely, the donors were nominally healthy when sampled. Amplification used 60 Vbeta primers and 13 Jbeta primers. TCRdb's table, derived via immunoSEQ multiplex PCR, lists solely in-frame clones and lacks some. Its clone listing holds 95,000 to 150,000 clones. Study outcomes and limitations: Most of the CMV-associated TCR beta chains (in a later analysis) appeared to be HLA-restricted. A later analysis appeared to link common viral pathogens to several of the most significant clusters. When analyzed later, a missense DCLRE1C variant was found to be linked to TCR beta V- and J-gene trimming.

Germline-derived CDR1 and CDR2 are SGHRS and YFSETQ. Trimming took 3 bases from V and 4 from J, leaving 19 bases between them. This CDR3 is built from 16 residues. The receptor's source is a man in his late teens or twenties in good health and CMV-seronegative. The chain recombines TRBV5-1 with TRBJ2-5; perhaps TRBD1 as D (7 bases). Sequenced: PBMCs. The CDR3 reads CASSSNQGGGGETQYF. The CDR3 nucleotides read TGCGCCAGCAGCTCCAATCAGGGGGGCGGTGGAGAGACCCAGTACTTC.